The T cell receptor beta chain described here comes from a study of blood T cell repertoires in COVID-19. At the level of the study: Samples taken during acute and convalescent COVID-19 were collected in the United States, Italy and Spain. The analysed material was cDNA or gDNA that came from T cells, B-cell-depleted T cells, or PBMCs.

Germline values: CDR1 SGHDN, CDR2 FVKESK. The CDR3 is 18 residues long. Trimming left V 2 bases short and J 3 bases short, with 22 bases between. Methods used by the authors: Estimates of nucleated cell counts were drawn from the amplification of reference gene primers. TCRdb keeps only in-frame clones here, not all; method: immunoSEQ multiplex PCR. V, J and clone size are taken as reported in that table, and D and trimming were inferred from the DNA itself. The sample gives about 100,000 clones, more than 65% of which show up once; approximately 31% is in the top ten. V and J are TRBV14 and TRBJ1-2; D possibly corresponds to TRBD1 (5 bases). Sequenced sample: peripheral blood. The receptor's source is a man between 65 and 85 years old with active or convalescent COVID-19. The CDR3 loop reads CASSQKGAGPRSYYGYTF. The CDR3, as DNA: TGTGCCAGCAGCCAAAAAGGGGCAGGGCCCCGATCTTACTATGGCTACACCTTC.